This entry describes one T cell receptor (beta chain). The antigen remains unidentified. Trimming left V 7 bases short and J 0 bases short, with 11 bases between. The germline V gene encodes CDR1 SQVTM and CDR2 ANQGSEA. CDR3 length: 13 residues. Time point specified: week 47, end of study. Every vaccination contained 300 ug of the mutant IDH1 20-mer peptide and was paired with topical imiquimod. The donor cohort comprised cases of new WHO grade 3 or 4 IDH1-mutant, ATRX-lost astrocytoma. The sample comes from a study of a mutant IDH1 vaccine in newly diagnosed glioma. Study background: Treated patients comprised about 60% males and around 38% females, mean age about 43 years.

TCRdb's table, derived via immunoSEQ multiplex PCR, lists solely in-frame clones and lacks some. The data hold about 56,000 clones, with roughly 76% observed a single time. This rearrangement joins TRBV29-1 to TRBJ2-3; D remains ambiguous. The TCR sequence derives from a man aged 50 or older with glioma. The starting material was PBMCs, obtained from a glioma patient whose treatment included an IDH1 peptide vaccine. The CDR3 region is CSAVGWSTDTQYF. CDR3 coding DNA: TGCAGCGCAGTGGGCTGGAGCACAGATACGCAGTATTTT.